Described below is a single T cell receptor beta chain sequence and its context. Its cognate antigen is unknown. 60 Vbeta and 13 Jbeta primers were used in PCR. The protocol was immunoSEQ multiplex PCR, while the TCRdb copy is restricted to in-frame clones and leaves out a portion. The sample lists about 180,000 clones, 75% to 90% occurring once. This record comes from a study of cytomegalovirus exposure and HLA in healthy donors. The donors comprised healthy bone marrow donors. When sampled, the donors appeared nominally healthy, though they likely had unrecorded immune exposures. Broader study findings: Because they were indistinguishable, some V segments, including TRBV6-2 and TRBV6-3, were excluded. No immune exposure information besides CMV serostatus was available.

The CDR3 covers 12 residues. Germline values: CDR1 SGHNT, CDR2 YENEEA. The ends were cut back, 4 bases at V and 5 bases at J, with 7 bases in the middle. The sample consisted of PBMCs. This chain links TRBV11-3 with TRBJ2-3; no clear D gene. The TCR sequence derives from a girl under 18 in good health and CMV-seropositive. The CDR3 spells CASSSLGDTQYF. The DNA of the CDR3 is TGTGCCAGCAGCTCCCTAGGAGATACGCAGTATTTT.